The rows below give T cell receptor beta chains drawn from one sample of a study of CD8+ T cells in alopecia areata. Assay used: immunoSEQ multiplex PCR; TCRdb lists only in-frame clones, some missing. This sample has under 200,000 clones, with approximately 62% found just once. The sequencing here drew on CD4+ T cells sorted from blood, taken at week 24, from a patient treated with tofacitinib. The receptor set was obtained from a human donor with alopecia areata. Each CDR3 is given with its conserved first and last residue. Each record gives: clone size, CDR3 length, V gene, CDR3 protein. The size field is filled for only some rows; it gives once, few, many or a size class.

>NA|15|TRBV9
CASSVHAGTNSPLHF
>NA|10|TRBV29-1
CSVGSGTGLF
>NA|13|TRBV11-1
CASSLTRETEAFF
>NA|13|TRBV7-9
CASSPIGNSPLHF
>NA|16|TRBV27
CASSPRAFSNSYEQYF
>NA|11|TRBV29-1
CSVGQGYGYTF
>NA|15|TRBV6-5
CASSSSTPTNQPQHF
>NA|15|TRBV6-5
CASSYSINANSPLHF
>NA|12|TRBV29-1
CSADSGANVLTF
>NA|14|TRBV19
CASRATGDAFGYTF
>few|9|TRBV19
CATDRRKHF
>few|16|TRBV19
CASRKPTGRKTGELFF
>few|14|TRBV19
CASSIIQGGYGYTF
>NA|15|TRBV11-2
CASSLQGEQRSPLHF
>NA|13|TRBV7-9
CASSTDGNYGYTF
>NA|14|TRBV15
CATSRDDMRGEQYF
>NA|13|TRBV5-6
CASSFMGGNEQYF
>NA|14|TRBV29-1
CSVKRGQGGNEQFF
>once|15|TRBV7-9
CASSTDKGGGEKLFF
>few|12|TRBV29-1
CSVRGWQVGYTF
>few|13|TRBV29-1
CSVEALTVKEQFF
>NA|13|TRBV6-5
CASIRQGWTEAFF
>NA|14|TRBV27
CASSTGYGAYEQYF
>few|14|TRBV6-5
CASRRQGKADTQYF
>few|13|TRBV7-9
CASSWRGLETQYF
>few|13|TRBV29-1
CSVKLWGSDTQYF
>NA|15|TRBV5-1
CASSLARAPYNEQFF
>few|13|TRBV23-1
CASRDRIDEKLFF
>few|12|TRBV29-1
CSVDLSADTQYF
>NA|14|TRBV5-6
CASSLGVDRLEAFF
>NA|13|TRBV6-1
CASSESGLETQYF